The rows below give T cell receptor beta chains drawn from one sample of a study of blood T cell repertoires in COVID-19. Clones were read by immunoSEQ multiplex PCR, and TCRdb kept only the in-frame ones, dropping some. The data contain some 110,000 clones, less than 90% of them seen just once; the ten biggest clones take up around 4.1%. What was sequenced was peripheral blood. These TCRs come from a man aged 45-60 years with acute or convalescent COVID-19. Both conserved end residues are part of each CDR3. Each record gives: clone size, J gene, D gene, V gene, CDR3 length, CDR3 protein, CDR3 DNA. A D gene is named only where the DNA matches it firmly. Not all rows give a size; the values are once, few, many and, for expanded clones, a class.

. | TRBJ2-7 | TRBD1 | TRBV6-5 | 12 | CASLGQGDEQYF | TGTGCCAGTCTAGGACAGGGGGACGAGCAGTACTTC
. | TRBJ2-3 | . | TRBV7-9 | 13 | CASPGRRADTQYF | TGTGCCAGCCCCGGCCGCCGGGCAGATACGCAGTATTTT
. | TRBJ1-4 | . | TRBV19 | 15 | CASSVAAGEDEKLFF | TGTGCCAGTAGTGTGGCAGCGGGGGAGGATGAAAAACTGTTTTTT
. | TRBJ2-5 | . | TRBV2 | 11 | CASTRQETQYF | TGTGCCAGCACGAGGCAAGAGACCCAGTACTTC
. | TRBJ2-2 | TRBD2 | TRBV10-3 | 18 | CAISESLVGGKIAGELFF | TGTGCCATCAGTGAGTCGCTTGTCGGGGGGAAGATCGCCGGGGAGCTGTTTTTT
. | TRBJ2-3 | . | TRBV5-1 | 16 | CASSLWTTASTDTQYF | TGCGCCAGCAGCTTGTGGACTACCGCTAGCACAGATACGCAGTATTTT
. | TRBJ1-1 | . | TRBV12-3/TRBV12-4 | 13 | CASSSRGRPEAFF | TGTGCCAGCAGTTCGCGGGGGAGACCTGAAGCTTTCTTT
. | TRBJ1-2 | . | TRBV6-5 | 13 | CASIKGYNYGYTF | TGTGCCAGCATCAAGGGGTATAACTATGGCTACACCTTC
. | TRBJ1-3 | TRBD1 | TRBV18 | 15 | CASSYDRGSGNTIYF | TGTGCCAGCTCGTACGACAGGGGCTCTGGAAACACCATATATTTT
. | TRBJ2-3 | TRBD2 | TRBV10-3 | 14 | CASQRGTAGDTQYF | TGTGCCTCGCAGCGGGGTACAGCAGGGGATACGCAGTATTTT
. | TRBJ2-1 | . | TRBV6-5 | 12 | CASRDSYNEQFF | TGTGCCAGCAGGGACAGTTACAATGAGCAGTTCTTC
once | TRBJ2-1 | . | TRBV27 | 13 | CASTPQGRNEQFF | TGTGCCAGCACCCCTCAGGGTCGTAATGAGCAGTTCTTC
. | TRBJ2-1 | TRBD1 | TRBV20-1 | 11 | CSVQGENEQFF | TGCAGTGTTCAGGGGGAGAATGAGCAGTTCTTC
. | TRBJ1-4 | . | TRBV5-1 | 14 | CASSTGSRGEKLFF | TGCGCCAGCAGCACGGGCAGTAGGGGCGAAAAACTGTTTTTT
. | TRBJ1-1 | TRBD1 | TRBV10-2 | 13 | CAARSGGLTEAFF | TGCGCCGCCCGGTCAGGGGGTCTCACTGAAGCTTTCTTT
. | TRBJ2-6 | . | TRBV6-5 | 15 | CASSYLRSGANVLTF | TGTGCCAGCAGTTACCTACGCTCTGGGGCCAACGTCCTGACTTTC
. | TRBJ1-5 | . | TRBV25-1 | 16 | CASSECKQGTNQPQHF | TGTGCCAGCAGTGAATGCAAACAGGGCACCAATCAGCCCCAGCATTTT
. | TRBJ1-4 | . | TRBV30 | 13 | CACQGATNEKLFF | TGTGCCTGCCAGGGTGCAACTAATGAAAAACTGTTTTTT
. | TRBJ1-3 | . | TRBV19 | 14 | CASTLLYRRNTIYF | TGTGCCAGTACTCTACTCTACAGAAGAAACACCATATATTTT
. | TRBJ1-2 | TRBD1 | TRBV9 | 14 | CASSGGQGNYGYTF | TGTGCCAGCAGCGGGGGACAGGGAAACTATGGCTACACCTTC
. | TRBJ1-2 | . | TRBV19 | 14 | CASSTGWANYGYTF | TGTGCCAGTAGTACAGGGTGGGCTAACTATGGCTACACCTTC
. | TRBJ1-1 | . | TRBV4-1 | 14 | CASSHPDRNTEAFF | TGCGCCAGCAGCCACCCGGACAGGAACACTGAAGCTTTCTTT
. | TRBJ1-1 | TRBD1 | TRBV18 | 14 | CASSPTGVNTEAFF | TGTGCCAGCTCACCTACAGGGGTGAACACTGAAGCTTTCTTT
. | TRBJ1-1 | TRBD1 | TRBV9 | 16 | CASSDRTGQENTEAFF | TGTGCCAGCAGCGACCGGACAGGACAAGAAAACACTGAAGCTTTCTTT
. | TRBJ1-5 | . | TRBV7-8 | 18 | CASSLFVRGASGRQPQHF | TGTGCCAGCAGCTTATTCGTACGGGGGGCGAGCGGCAGGCAGCCCCAGCATTTT
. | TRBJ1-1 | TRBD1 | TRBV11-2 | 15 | CASNFRGTGNTEAFF | TGTGCCAGCAATTTCCGCGGGACAGGGAACACTGAAGCTTTCTTT
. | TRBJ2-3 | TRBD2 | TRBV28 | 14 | CASSPMGEGDTQYF | TGTGCCAGCAGTCCGATGGGGGAGGGGGATACGCAGTATTTT
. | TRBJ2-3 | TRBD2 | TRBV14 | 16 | CASSWTSGGNTDTQYF | TGTGCCAGCAGCTGGACTAGCGGGGGGAACACAGATACGCAGTATTTT
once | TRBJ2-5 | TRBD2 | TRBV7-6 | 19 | CASSLESGLAGGRRETQYF | TGTGCCAGCAGCTTAGAGTCGGGACTAGCGGGGGGGCGGCGGGAGACCCAGTACTTC
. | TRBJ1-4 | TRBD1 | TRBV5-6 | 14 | CASSFGTGGRELFF | TGTGCCAGCAGCTTTGGGACAGGGGGTCGTGAACTGTTTTTT
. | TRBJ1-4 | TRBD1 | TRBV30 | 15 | CAWSAIDRVDEKLFF | TGTGCCTGGAGTGCGATTGACAGGGTTGATGAAAAACTGTTTTTT
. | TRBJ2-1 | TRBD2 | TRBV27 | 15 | CASSLSGSSYNEQFF | TGTGCCAGCAGTTTGAGCGGGAGCTCCTACAATGAGCAGTTCTTC
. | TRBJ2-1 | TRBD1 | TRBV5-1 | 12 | CASSSGTGEQFF | TGCGCCAGCAGCTCCGGGACAGGGGAGCAGTTCTTC
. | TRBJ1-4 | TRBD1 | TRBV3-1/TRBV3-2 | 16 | CASSQMGTGPNEKLFF | TGTGCCAGCAGCCAAATGGGGACAGGGCCTAATGAAAAACTGTTTTTT
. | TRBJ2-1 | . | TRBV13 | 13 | CASSLAAVNEQFF | TGTGCCAGCAGCTTAGCCGCGGTAAATGAGCAGTTCTTC
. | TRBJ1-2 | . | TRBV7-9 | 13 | CASSLQLTGGYTF | TGTGCCAGCAGCTTACAGCTAACGGGGGGCTACACCTTC
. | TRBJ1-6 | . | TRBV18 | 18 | CASSLLGGRGSENSPLHF | TGTGCCAGCTCACTACTGGGGGGACGCGGATCGGAAAATTCACCCCTCCACTTT
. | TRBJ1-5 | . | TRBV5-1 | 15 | CASSLGAGGNQPQHF | TGCGCCAGCAGCTTGGGGGCAGGGGGCAATCAGCCCCAGCATTTT
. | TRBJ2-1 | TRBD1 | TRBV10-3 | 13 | CAITGVQGDEQFF | TGTGCCATCACTGGGGTCCAGGGGGATGAGCAGTTCTTC
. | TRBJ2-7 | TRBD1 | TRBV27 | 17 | CASSFHHYDRASYEQYF | TGTGCCAGCAGTTTCCACCATTATGACAGGGCCTCCTACGAGCAGTACTTC
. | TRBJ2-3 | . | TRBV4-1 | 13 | CASSAMLASTQYF | TGCGCCAGCAGCGCCATGCTAGCTAGTACGCAGTATTTT
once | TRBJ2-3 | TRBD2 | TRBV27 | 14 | CASGSGGGVNTQYF | TGTGCCAGCGGATCCGGGGGGGGAGTGAATACGCAGTATTTT
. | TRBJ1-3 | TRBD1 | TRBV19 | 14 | CATRDRGIGNTIYF | TGTGCCACCCGAGACAGGGGAATTGGAAACACCATATATTTT
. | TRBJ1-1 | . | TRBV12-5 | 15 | CASGLDRGGSTEAFF | TGTGCTAGTGGTTTGGACCGGGGGGGTAGCACTGAAGCTTTCTTT
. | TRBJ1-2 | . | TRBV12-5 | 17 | CASGLPTWGRSPMSYTF | TGTGCTAGTGGTTTGCCAACCTGGGGGCGCTCCCCTATGAGCTACACCTTC
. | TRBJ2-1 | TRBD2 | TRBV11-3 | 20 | CASSLDSLAGASRNYNEQFF | TGTGCCAGCAGCTTAGATAGTCTAGCGGGAGCGTCAAGAAACTACAATGAGCAGTTCTTC
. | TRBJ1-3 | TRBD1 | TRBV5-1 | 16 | CASSPGQGISGNTIYF | TGCGCCAGCAGCCCGGGACAGGGCATCTCTGGAAACACCATATATTTT
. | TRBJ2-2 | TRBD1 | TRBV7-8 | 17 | CASSLATHRGGTGELFF | TGTGCCAGCAGCTTAGCTACCCACAGGGGTGGTACCGGGGAGCTGTTTTTT
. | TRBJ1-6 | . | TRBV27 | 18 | CASSSRPTLSSYNSPLHF | TGTGCCAGCAGTTCGCGGCCAACCCTGAGCTCCTATAATTCACCCCTCCACTTT
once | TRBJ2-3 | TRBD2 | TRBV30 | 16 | CAWSVGGSRRTDTQYF | TGTGCCTGGAGTGTCGGCGGGAGTAGACGGACAGATACGCAGTATTTT
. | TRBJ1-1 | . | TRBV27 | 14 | CASSVGGANTEAFF | TGTGCCAGCAGTGTTGGGGGCGCGAACACTGAAGCTTTCTTT
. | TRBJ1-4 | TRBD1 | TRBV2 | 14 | CASSPDRVNEKLFF | TGTGCCAGCAGCCCCGACAGGGTAAATGAAAAACTGTTTTTT
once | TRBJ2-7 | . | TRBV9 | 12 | CASSGTAYEQYF | TGTGCCAGCAGCGGTACAGCCTACGAGCAGTACTTC
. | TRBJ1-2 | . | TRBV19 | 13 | CASSILADYGYTF | TGTGCCAGTAGTATTCTGGCGGACTATGGCTACACCTTC
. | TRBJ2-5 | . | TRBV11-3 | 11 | CASSGQETQYF | TGTGCCAGCAGCGGACAGGAGACCCAGTACTTC
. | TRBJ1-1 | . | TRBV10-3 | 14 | CAISESVQGTEAFF | TGTGCCATCAGTGAGTCTGTCCAGGGCACTGAAGCTTTCTTT
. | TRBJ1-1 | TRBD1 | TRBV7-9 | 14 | CASSPRTGYTEAFF | TGTGCCAGCAGCCCAAGGACAGGGTACACTGAAGCTTTCTTT